These T cell receptor beta chains were read from a single sample in a study of blood T cell repertoires in COVID-19. The method was immunoSEQ multiplex PCR; TCRdb's version includes in-frame clones alone and lacks a portion of them. Here the sample spans 470,000 or so clones, 70% to 90% being singletons. Sequenced input: PBMCs or T cells enriched from blood (not recorded which). These receptors originate from a woman aged 18-35 years with acute COVID-19. Both conserved end residues are part of each CDR3. A D gene is named only where the DNA matches it firmly. Expanded clones are given a class, and other clones once, few, many or no size at all.

cdr3_aa,cdr3_nt,j_call,clone_size,v_call,d_call
CASSPGSRETQYF,TGTGCCAGCAGCCCGGGGAGTAGGGAGACCCAGTACTTC,TRBJ2-5,.,TRBV7-3,.
CASSQLYRQNSPLHF,TGTGCCAGCAGCCAACTATACAGGCAGAATTCACCCCTCCACTTT,TRBJ1-6,.,TRBV3-1/TRBV3-2,.
CSVDRLAGGYNEQFF,TGCAGCGTTGATAGACTAGCGGGAGGGTACAATGAGCAGTTCTTC,TRBJ2-1,.,TRBV29-1,TRBD2
CASSPPGTGGYTF,TGTGCCAGCAGTCCCCCCGGGACAGGGGGCTACACCTTC,TRBJ1-2,.,TRBV12-3/TRBV12-4,TRBD1
CASSQAQGNTEAFF,TGTGCCAGCAGCCAAGCGCAGGGAAACACTGAAGCTTTCTTT,TRBJ1-1,.,TRBV3-1/TRBV3-2,.
CASSLPRDKGDGYTF,TGTGCCAGCAGCTTACCCAGGGATAAAGGTGATGGCTACACCTTC,TRBJ1-2,.,TRBV11-2,.
CASSHSGHRMTSAEGETQYF,TGTGCCAGCAGCCACTCGGGACATAGGATGACTAGCGCGGAGGGAGAGACCCAGTACTTC,TRBJ2-5,.,TRBV16,TRBD2
CASSTWDRDGDIQYF,TGTGCCAGCAGCACTTGGGACAGGGACGGTGACATTCAGTACTTC,TRBJ2-4,.,TRBV7-9,TRBD1
CASKSSTGELFF,TGTGCCAGCAAATCGAGCACCGGGGAGCTGTTTTTT,TRBJ2-2,once,TRBV12-3/TRBV12-4,.
CATSRASGSYNEQFF,TGTGCCACCAGCAGAGCTAGCGGATCCTACAATGAGCAGTTCTTC,TRBJ2-1,.,TRBV15,TRBD2
CASSPRTGGDEQYF,TGTGCCAGCAGCCCCCGGACAGGTGGCGACGAGCAGTACTTC,TRBJ2-7,.,TRBV11-2,TRBD1
CARSLASGRLNTGELFF,TGTGCCAGAAGCTTGGCTAGCGGGAGGCTAAACACCGGGGAGCTGTTTTTT,TRBJ2-2,.,TRBV5-3,TRBD2
CASSLDLAGGRAEQFF,TGCGCCAGCAGCTTGGACCTAGCGGGTGGACGGGCTGAGCAGTTCTTC,TRBJ2-1,.,TRBV5-1,TRBD2
CASSIFRTGLYQPQHF,TGTGCCAGTAGTATTTTTCGGACAGGGCTTTATCAGCCCCAGCATTTT,TRBJ1-5,.,TRBV19,TRBD1
CASSMSGGRNEQFF,TGTGCCAGTAGTATGAGCGGGGGCCGGAATGAGCAGTTCTTC,TRBJ2-1,.,TRBV19,TRBD2
CASSYSRNRESPLHF,TGTGCCAGCAGTTACTCTCGGAACAGGGAATCACCCCTCCACTTT,TRBJ1-6,.,TRBV6-5,.
CTSSQDKGDEQYF,TGCACCAGCAGCCAAGATAAAGGAGACGAGCAGTACTTC,TRBJ2-7,.,TRBV1,.
CASSEGGYGYTF,TGTGCCAGCAGCGAGGGGGGGTATGGCTACACCTTC,TRBJ1-2,.,TRBV9,.
CASSEVTVWDTEAFF,TGTGCCAGCAGTGAAGTGACAGTTTGGGACACTGAAGCTTTCTTT,TRBJ1-1,.,TRBV2,.
CASSRVGQMNTEAFF,TGTGCCAGTAGTAGGGTAGGACAGATGAACACTGAAGCTTTCTTT,TRBJ1-1,.,TRBV19,.
CASSYATSNEQFF,TGTGCCAGCAGTTACGCTACGAGCAATGAGCAGTTCTTC,TRBJ2-1,.,TRBV2,.